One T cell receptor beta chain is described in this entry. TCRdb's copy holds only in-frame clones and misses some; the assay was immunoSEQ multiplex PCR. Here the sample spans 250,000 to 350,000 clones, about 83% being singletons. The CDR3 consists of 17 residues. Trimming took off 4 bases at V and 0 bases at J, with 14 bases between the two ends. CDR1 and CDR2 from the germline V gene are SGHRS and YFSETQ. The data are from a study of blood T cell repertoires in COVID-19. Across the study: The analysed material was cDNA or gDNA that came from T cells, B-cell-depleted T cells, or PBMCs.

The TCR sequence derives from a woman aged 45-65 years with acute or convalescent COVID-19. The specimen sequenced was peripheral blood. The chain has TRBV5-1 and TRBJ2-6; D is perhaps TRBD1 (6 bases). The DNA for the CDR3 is TGCGCCAGCAGCCGATCAGGGGTGGCCTCTGGGGCCAACGTCCTGACTTTC. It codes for CASSRSGVASGANVLTF.